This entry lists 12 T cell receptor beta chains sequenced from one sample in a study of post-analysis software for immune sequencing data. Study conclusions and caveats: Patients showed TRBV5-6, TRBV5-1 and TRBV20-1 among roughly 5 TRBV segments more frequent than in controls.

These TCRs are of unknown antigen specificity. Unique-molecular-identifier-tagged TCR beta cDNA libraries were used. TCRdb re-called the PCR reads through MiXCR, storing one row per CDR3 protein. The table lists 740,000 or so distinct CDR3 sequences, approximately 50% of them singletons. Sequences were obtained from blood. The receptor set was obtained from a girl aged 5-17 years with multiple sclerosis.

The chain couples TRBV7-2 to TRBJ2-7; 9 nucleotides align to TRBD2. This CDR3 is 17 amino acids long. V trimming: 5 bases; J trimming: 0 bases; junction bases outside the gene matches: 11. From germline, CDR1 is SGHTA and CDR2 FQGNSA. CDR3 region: CASSPSPSGANSYEQYF. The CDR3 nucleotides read TGTGCCAGCAGCCCCTCCCCTAGCGGGGCGAACTCCTACGAGCAGTACTTC.

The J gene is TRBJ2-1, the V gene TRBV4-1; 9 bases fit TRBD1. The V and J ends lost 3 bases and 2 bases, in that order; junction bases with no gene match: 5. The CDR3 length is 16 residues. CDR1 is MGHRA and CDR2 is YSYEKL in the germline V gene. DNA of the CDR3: TGCGCCAGCAGCCACCGACAGGGGGAGGCCTACAATGAGCAGTTCTTC. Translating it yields CASSHRQGEAYNEQFF.

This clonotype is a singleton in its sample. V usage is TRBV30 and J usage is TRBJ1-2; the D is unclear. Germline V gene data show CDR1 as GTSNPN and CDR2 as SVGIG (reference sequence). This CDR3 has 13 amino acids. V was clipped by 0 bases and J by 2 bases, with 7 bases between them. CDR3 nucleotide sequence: TGTGCCTGGAGTGTAGTTAGGAACTATGGCTACACCTTC. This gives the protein CAWSVVRNYGYTF.

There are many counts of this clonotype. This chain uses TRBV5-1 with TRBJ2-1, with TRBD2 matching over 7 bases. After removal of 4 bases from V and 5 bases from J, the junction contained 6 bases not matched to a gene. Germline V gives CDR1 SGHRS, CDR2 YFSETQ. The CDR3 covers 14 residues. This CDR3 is CASSVRGNHNEQFF. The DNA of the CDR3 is TGCGCCAGCAGCGTGCGGGGGAATCACAATGAGCAGTTCTTC.

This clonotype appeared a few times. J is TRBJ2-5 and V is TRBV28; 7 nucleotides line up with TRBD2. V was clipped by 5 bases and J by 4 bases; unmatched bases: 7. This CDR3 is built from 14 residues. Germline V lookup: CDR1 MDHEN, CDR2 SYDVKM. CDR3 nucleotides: TGTGCCAGCAGTCCGGGACCGGGGGGAGAGACCCAGTACTTC. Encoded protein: CASSPGPGGETQYF.

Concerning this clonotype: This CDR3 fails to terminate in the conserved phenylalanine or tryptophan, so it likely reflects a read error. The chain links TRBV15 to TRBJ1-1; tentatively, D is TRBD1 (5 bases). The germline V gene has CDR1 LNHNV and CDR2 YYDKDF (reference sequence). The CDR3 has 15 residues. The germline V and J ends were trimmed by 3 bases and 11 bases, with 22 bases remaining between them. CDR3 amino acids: CATSSSSTGSRWAFV. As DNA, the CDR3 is TGTGCCACCAGCAGCTCCAGTACAGGCAGCCGGTGGGCTTTCGTT.

The CDR3 spells CASSYQVAKYSYEQYF. CDR3 in DNA: TGTGCCAGCAGTTACCAGGTAGCCAAATACTCCTACGAGCAGTACTTC. This chain joins TRBV6-6 and TRBJ2-7; D remains ambiguous. The CDR3 length is 16 residues. In germline, CDR1 is MNHNY, CDR2 SVGAGI (reference sequence). The V and J ends lost 2 bases and 0 bases respectively, with 14 bases between them.

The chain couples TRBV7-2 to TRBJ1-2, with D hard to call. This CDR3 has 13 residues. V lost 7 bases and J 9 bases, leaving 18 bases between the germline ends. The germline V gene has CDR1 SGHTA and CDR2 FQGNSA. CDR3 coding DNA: TGTGCCAGCACCAGAGATAAACTATTAAGCTACACCTTC. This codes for CASTRDKLLSYTF.

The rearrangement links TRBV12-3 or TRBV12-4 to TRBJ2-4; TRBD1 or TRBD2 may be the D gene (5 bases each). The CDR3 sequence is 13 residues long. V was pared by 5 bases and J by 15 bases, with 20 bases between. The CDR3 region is CASSAMGPLDPYF. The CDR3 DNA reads TGTGCCAGCAGTGCAATGGGACCTCTAGATCCGTACTTC.

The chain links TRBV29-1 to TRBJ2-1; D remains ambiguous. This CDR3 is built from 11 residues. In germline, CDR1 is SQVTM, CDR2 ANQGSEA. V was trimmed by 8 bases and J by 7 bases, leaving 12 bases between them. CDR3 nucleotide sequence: TGCAGCTCATCTGTGGGTAATGAGCAGTTCTTC. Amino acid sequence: CSSSVGNEQFF.

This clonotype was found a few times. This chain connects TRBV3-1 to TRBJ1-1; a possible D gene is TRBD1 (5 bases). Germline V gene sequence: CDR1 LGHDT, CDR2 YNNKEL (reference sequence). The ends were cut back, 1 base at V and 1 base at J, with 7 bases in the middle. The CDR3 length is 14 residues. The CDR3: CASSQAGGNTEAFF. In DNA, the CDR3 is TGTGCCAGCAGCCAAGCTGGGGGGAACACTGAAGCTTTCTTT. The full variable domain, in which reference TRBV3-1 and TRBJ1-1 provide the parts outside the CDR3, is DTAVSQTPKYLVTQMGNDKSIKCEQNLGHDTMYWYKQDSKKFLKIMFSYNNKELIINETVPNRFSPKSPDKAHLNLHINSLELGDSAVYFCASSQAGGNTEAFFGQGTRLTVV.

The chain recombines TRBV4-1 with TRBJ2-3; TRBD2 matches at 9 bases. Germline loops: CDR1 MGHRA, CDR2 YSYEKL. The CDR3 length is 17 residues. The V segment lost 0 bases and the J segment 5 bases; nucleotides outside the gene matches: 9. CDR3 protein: CASSQDPAGGLLDTQYF. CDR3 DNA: TGCGCCAGCAGCCAAGATCCAGCGGGAGGTTTACTAGATACGCAGTATTTT.